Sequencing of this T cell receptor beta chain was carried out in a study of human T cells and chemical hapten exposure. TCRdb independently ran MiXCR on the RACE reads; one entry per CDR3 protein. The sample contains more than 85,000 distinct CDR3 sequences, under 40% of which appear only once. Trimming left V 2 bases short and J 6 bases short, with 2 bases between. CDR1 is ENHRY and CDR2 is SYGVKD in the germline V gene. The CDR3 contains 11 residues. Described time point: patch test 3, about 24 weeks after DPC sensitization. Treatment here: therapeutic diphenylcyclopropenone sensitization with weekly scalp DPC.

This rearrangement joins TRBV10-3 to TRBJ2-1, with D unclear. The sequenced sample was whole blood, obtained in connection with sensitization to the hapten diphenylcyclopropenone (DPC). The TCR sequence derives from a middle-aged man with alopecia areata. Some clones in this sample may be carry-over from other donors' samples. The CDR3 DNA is TGTGCCATCAGTGAGGGCAATGAGCAGTTCTTC. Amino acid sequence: CAISEGNEQFF.